A single T cell receptor (beta chain) is shown here with its context. Its antigen is not known. The V gene end was trimmed by 1 base and the J gene end by 2 bases; junction bases not matched to a gene: 0. The germline CDR1 and CDR2 sequences are LNHDA and SQIVND (reference sequence). The CDR3 spans 15 residues. Combined were second doses at about 4 or about 12 weeks. The data derive from a study of T cell responses to AZD1222 COVID-19 vaccine. Study-wide results and limits: Baseline seropositivity occurred in only six AZD1222 recipients. There were mostly white British donors and more females than males, and clonal diversity was possibly underestimated.

The table came from immunoSEQ multiplex PCR; TCRdb's copy has only in-frame clones and leaves some out. The table has 150,000 to 200,000 clones, 94% seen once. This sample comprised peripheral blood, obtained 28 days after the second AZD1222 dose. This clonotype was sampled from an adult who received the AZD1222 COVID-19 vaccine. J is TRBJ2-7 and V is TRBV19, with TRBD2 matching over 12 bases. CDR3 nucleotide sequence: TGTGCCAGTAGTATAGGACTAGCGGGGGCCTACGAGCAGTACTTC. This sequence encodes CASSIGLAGAYEQYF.